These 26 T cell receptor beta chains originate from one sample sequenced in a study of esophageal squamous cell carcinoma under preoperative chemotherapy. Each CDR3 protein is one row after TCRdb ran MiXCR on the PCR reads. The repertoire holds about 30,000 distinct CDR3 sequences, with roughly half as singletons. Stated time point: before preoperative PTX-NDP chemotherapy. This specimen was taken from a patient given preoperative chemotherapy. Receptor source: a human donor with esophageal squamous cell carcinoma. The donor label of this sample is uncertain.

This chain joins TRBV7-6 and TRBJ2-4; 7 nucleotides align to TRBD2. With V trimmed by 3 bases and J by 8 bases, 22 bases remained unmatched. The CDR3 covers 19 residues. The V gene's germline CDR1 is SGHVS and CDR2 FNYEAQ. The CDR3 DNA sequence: TGTGCCAGCAGCTTGGATGCGGGCATCGGCGGGGGAGCCCAAGACATTCAGTACTTC. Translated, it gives CASSLDAGIGGGAQDIQYF.

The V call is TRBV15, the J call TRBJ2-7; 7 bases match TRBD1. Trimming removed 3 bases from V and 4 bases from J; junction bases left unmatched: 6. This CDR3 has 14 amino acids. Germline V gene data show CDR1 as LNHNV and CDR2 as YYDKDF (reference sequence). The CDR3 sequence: CATSSADRWYEQYF. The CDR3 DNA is TGTGCCACCAGCAGTGCGGACAGGTGGTACGAGCAGTACTTC.

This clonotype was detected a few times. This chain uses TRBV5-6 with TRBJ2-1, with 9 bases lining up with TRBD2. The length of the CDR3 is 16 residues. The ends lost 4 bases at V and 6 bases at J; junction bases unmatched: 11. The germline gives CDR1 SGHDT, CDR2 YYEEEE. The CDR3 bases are TGTGCCAGCAGCCTCCGGACTAGCGCGAGCTTCAATGAGCAGTTCTTC. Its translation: CASSLRTSASFNEQFF.

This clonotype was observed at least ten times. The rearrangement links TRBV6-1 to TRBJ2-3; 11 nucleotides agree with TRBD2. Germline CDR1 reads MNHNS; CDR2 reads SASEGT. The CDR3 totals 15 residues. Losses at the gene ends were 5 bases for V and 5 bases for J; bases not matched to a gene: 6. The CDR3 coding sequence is TGTGCCAGCAGTAAACTAGCGGGAGCGGTAGATACGCAGTATTTT. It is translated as CASSKLAGAVDTQYF.

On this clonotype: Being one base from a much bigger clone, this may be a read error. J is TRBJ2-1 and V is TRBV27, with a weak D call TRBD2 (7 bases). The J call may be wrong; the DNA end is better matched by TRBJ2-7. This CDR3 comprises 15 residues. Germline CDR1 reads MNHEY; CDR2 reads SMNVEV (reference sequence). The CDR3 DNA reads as TGTGCCAGCAGCTTAGGGGGGACTACCTCCAATGAGCAGTACTTC. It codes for CASSLGGTTSNEQYF.

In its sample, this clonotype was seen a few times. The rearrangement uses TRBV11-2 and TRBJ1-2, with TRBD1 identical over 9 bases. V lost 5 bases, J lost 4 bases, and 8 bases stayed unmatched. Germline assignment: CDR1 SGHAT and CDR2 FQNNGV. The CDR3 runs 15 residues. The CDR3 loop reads CASSLTGTGSYGYTF. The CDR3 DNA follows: TGTGCCAGCAGCCTCACCGGGACAGGGAGCTATGGCTACACCTTC.

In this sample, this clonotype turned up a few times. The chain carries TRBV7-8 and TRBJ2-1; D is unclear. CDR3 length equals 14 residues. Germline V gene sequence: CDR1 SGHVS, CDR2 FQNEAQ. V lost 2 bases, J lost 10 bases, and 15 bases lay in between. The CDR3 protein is CASSLQSRSYEQFF. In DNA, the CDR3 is TGTGCCAGCAGCTTACAGAGCCGCTCCTACGAGCAGTTCTTC.

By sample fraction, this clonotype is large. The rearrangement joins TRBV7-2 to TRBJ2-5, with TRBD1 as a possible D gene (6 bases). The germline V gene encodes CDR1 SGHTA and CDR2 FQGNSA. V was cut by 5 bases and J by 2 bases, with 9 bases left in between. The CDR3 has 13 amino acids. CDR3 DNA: TGTGCCAGCAGCCCCGGACAGCAAGAGACCCAGTACTTC. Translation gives CASSPGQQETQYF.

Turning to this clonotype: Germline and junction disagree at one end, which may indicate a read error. The CDR3, as DNA: TGTGCGGGCAGCGGGGTCGGTGGCAAGGACACCCAGTACTTT. Amino acid sequence: CAGSGVGGKDTQYF. The gene calls are TRBV7-9 and TRBJ2-3, with 7 bases lining up with TRBD2. Germline values: CDR1 SEHNR, CDR2 FQNEAQ (reference sequence). CDR3 size: 14 residues.

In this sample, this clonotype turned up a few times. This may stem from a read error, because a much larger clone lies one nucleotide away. CDR3 in DNA: TGTGCCAGCAGGGGTAGCGGGAGGTTGACAGAGACCCAGTTCTTC. Protein sequence: CASRGSGRLTETQFF. The genes are TRBV7-9 and TRBJ2-1; 10 bases map to TRBD2. Germline loops: CDR1 SEHNR, CDR2 FQNEAQ (reference sequence). The CDR3 is made up of 15 amino acids. V was clipped by 6 bases and J by 13 bases; unmatched bases: 15.

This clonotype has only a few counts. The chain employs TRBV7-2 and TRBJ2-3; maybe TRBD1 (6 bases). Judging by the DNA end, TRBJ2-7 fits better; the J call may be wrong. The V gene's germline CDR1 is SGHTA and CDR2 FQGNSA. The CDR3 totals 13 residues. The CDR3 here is CASSGGPWTEQYF. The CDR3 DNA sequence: TGTGCCAGCAGCGGGGGCCCCTGGACGGAGCAGTACTTC.

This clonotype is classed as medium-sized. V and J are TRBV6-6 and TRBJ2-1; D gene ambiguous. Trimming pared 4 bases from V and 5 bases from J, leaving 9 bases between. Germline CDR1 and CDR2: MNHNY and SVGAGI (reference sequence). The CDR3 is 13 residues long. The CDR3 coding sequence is TGTGCCAGCAGTTCCGGCCTTGACAATGAGCAGTTCTTC. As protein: CASSSGLDNEQFF.

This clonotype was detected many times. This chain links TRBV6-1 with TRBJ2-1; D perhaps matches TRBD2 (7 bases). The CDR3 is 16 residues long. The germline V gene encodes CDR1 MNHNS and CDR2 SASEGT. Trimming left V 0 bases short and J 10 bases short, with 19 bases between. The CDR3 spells CASSEASGGGDYEQFF. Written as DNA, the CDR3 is TGTGCCAGCAGTGAAGCTAGCGGAGGGGGGGACTACGAGCAGTTCTTC.

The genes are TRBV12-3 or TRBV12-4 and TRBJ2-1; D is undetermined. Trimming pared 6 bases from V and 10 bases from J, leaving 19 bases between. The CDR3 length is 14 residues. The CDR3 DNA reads TGTGCCAGCAGGGAAGCAACACAAAACGAAGAGCAGTTCTTC. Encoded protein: CASREATQNEEQFF.

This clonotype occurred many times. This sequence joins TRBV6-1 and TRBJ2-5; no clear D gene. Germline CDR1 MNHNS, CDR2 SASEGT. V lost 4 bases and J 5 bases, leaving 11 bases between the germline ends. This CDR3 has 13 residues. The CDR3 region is CASSAPGRETQYF. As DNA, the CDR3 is TGTGCCAGCAGTGCTCCCGGGCGCGAGACCCAGTACTTC.

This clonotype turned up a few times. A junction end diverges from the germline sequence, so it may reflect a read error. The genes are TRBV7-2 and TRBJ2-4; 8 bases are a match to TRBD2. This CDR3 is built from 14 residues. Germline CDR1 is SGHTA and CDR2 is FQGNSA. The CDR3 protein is CAGSGGRDQKTQYF. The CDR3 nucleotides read TGTGCCGGCAGCGGGGGCCGAGACCAAAAGACTCAGTACTTC.

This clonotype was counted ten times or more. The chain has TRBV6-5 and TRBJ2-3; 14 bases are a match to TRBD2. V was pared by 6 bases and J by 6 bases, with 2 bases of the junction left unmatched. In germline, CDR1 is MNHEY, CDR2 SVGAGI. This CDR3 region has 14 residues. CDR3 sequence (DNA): TGTGCCAGCAGCCGGACTAGCGGGAGGGATACGCAGTATTTT. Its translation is CASSRTSGRDTQYF.

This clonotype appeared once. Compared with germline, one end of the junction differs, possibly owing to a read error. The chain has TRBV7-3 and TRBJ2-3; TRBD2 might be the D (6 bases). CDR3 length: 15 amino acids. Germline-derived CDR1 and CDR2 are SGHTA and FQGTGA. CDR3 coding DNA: TGTGCCAGGAGCTCCAGCGGGCGGGGAACAGATACGCAGTACTTT. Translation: CARSSSGRGTDTQYF.

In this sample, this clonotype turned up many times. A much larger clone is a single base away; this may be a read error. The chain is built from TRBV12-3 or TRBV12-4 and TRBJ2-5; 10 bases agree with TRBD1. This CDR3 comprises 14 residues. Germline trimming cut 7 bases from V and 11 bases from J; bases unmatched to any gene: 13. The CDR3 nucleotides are TGTGCCAGCACCCGGGACAGGGGAAACAATGAGCAGTACTTC. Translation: CASTRDRGNNEQYF.

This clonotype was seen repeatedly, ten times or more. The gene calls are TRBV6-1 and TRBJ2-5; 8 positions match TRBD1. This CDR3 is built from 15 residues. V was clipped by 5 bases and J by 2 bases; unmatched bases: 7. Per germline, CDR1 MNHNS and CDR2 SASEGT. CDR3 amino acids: CASSTQGALQETQYF. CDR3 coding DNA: TGTGCCAGCAGTACCCAGGGGGCCTTACAAGAGACCCAGTACTTC.

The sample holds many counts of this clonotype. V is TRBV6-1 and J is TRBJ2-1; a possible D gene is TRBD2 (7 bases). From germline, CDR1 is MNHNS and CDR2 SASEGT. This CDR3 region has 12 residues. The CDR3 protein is CASGVRGGEQFF. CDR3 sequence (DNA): TGTGCGAGCGGGGTACGAGGGGGTGAGCAGTTCTTC.

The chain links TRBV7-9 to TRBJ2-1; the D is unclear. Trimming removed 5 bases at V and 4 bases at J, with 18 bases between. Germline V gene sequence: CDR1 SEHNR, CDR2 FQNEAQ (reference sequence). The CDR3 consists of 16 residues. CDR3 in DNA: TGTGCCAGCAGCCCCCTGGTCCAGGTCGGTTACAATGAGCAGTTCTTC. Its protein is CASSPLVQVGYNEQFF.

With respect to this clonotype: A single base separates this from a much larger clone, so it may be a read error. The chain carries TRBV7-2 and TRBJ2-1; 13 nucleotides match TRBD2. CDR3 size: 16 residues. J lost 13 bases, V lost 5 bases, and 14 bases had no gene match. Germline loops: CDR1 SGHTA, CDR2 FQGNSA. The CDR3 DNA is TGTGCCAGCAGCAGAACTAGCGGGAGGGCCGGTGAGACCCAGTTCTTC. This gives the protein CASSRTSGRAGETQFF.

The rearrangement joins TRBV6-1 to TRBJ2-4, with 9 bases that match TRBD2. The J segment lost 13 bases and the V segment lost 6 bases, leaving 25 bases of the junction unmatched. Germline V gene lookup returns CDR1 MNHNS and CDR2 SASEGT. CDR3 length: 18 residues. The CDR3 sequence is CASRPGLAGGSAKDTQYF. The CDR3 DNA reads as TGTGCCAGCAGGCCGGGACTAGCCGGAGGCTCAGCCAAAGACACCCAGTACTTC.

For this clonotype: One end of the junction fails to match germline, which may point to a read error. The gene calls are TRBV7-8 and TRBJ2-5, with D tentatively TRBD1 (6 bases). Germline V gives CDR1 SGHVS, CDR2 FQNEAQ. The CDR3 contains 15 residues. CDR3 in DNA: TGTGCCAGCAGCTTACAGGGGCGTGACACAGATACCCAGTACTTT. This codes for CASSLQGRDTDTQYF.

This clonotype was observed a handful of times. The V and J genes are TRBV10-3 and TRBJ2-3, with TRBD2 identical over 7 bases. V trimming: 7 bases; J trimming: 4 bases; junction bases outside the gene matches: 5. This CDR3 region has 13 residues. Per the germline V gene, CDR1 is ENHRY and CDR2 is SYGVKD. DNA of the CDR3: TGTGCCATCATGGCGGGAGTACCAGATACGCAGTATTTT. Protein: CAIMAGVPDTQYF.